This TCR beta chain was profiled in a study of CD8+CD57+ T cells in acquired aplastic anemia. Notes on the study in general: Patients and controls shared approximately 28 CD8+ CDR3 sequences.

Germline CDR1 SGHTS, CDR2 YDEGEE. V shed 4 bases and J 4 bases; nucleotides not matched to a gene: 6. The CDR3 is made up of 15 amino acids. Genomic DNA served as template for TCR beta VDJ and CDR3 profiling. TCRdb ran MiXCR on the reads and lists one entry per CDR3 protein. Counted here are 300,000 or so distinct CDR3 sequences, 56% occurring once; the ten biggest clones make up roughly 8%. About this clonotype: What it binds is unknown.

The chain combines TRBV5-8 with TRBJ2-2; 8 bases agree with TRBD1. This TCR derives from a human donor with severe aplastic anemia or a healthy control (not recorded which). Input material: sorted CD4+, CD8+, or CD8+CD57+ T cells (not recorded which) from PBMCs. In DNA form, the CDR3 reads TGTGCCAGCAGCCCCGGTACAGGGGGCACCGGGGAGCTGTTTTTT. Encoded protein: CASSPGTGGTGELFF.